This T cell receptor beta chain came from a study of blood T cell repertoires in COVID-19. Study summary: Both acute and convalescent COVID-19 samples were obtained from the United States, Italy and Spain. In each case, the material was cDNA or gDNA derived from T cells, B-cell-depleted T cells, or PBMCs.

Trimming cost V 6 bases and J 8 bases, with 14 bases left between them. CDR3 size: 13 residues. The germline V gene has CDR1 SEHNR and CDR2 FQNEAQ (reference sequence). In the authors' methods: Estimated nucleated cell counts came from reference gene primer amplification. Produced via immunoSEQ multiplex PCR; TCRdb's table is partial and in-frame only. That table gives V, J and clone size, and the DNA gave D and trimming. This table has 130,000 to 150,000 clones, around 72% appearing once. The sample taken for sequencing was peripheral blood. This sequence was found in a woman aged 55-69 years with acute or convalescent COVID-19. V usage is TRBV7-9 and J usage is TRBJ2-1; a weak D match, TRBD2 (6 bases). CDR3 coding DNA: TGTGCCAGCAGGCCAAGTTTAGCGGATGAGCAGTTCTTC. Translating it yields CASRPSLADEQFF.